This T cell receptor (beta chain) came from a study of identical twins. Broader study findings: The study found that models underestimated out-of-frame TCR alpha sharing in monozygotic twins. Whereas memory repertoires showed no such difference, abundant cord blood beta clonotypes carried fewer insertions. Where out-of-frame alpha sequences were twin-shared, they showed excess low generation probability.

With respect to this clonotype: Its antigen is still unknown.

Each donor was a healthy Caucasian. From the 5' RACE reads, TCRdb called clonotypes with MiXCR, one entry per CDR3 protein. In the table there are around 370,000 distinct CDR3 sequences, roughly 9% of which are singletons. The TCR sequence derives from a woman in her forties or fifties in good health. Sequenced sample: naive T cells sorted from blood.

The DNA for the CDR3 is TGCAGCGTTGTGGTGGGGGAAGGCTACACCTTC. As protein: CSVVVGEGYTF. The chain carries TRBV29-1 and TRBJ1-2; TRBD1 is a possible D gene (5 bases). The germline gives CDR1 SQVTM, CDR2 ANQGSEA. Trimming left V 4 bases short and J 8 bases short, with 11 bases between. There are 11 residues in the CDR3. Using reference TRBV29-1 and TRBJ1-2 for the parts outside the CDR3, the full variable domain is SAVISQKPSRDICQRGTSLTIQCQVDSQVTMMFWYRQQPGQSLTLIATANQGSEATYESGFVIDKFPISRPNLTFSTLTVSNMSPEDSSIYLCSVVVGEGYTFGSGTRLTVV.